The source of this T cell receptor beta chain is a study of blood T cell dynamics during melanoma immunotherapy. Study as a whole: Metastatic melanoma patients received first-line pembrolizumab or nivolumab plus ipilimumab.

The time point: pre-treatment baseline. Patients had no prior systemic cancer treatment, immunosuppressants or other active cancers. The CDR3 consists of 15 residues. The V end was cut by 0 bases, the J end by 2 bases, with 12 bases between. Germline assignment: CDR1 SGHKS and CDR2 YYEKEE (reference sequence). Study-wide findings and caveats: Disease-control patients' PBMC repertoires became either more clonal or more diverse at W3.

The data were produced by immunoSEQ multiplex PCR, yet TCRdb's version contains in-frame clones alone and is incomplete. In the table there are about 4,800 clones, approximately 86% of which are singletons. As concerns this clone: What it recognizes is unknown.

This chain connects TRBV5-5 to TRBJ2-7; D might be TRBD2 (7 bases). This sample comprised blood, obtained from a patient treated with checkpoint blockade. This TCR was recovered from a human donor with melanoma. CDR3 coding DNA: TGTGCCAGCAGCTTGGAACAGGGAGGGACCTACGAGCAGTACTTC. Protein: CASSLEQGGTYEQYF.